This paragraph covers one T cell receptor beta chain sequence. Its matching antigen is unknown. This specimen belongs to a study of T cell responses to AZD1222 COVID-19 vaccine. The study, taken as a whole, reports: Spike-specific TCR depth and breadth grew after two AZD1222 doses. Researchers took repertoire samples only after the peak T cell response had come. Females made up more of the donors, who were largely white British, and clonal diversity may have come out too low.

CDR1 KGHSH and CDR2 LQKENI come from the germline V gene. Trimming at V came to 3 bases and at J to 5 bases, leaving 5 bases not matched to a gene. This CDR3 is built from 14 residues. Second-dose schedules of about 4 or about 12 weeks were combined. TCRdb's copy holds only in-frame clones and misses some; the assay was immunoSEQ multiplex PCR. Of 110,000 to 150,000 clones listed, approximately 90% are singletons. The chain links TRBV18 to TRBJ1-1; TRBD1 matches at 8 bases. The origin of this receptor is an adult who received the AZD1222 COVID-19 vaccine. The specimen was peripheral blood, collected 28 days after the second AZD1222 dose. The CDR3 loop reads CASSPQGAGTEAFF. CDR3 coding DNA: TGTGCCAGCTCACCTCAGGGGGCGGGAACTGAAGCTTTCTTT.